This paragraph reports one T cell receptor (beta chain). This clonotype was picked up many times. Its antigen specificity is not known. Per-nucleotide qualities are absent, and no much larger clonotype sits a single base away. The data belong to a study of T cells in Graves' hyperthyroidism and ophthalmopathy (dated by TCRdb to between 2018 and 2021). Looking at the study overall: Peripheral blood was collected at initial diagnosis, before any treatment. A discovery cohort of roughly 100 patients, about 43 with Graves' ophthalmopathy and under 60 with stable Graves' hyperthyroidism, was used to find distinguishing TCR V-J signatures. An independent validation cohort of around 19 hyperthyroidism patients and about 16 patients who later progressed to ophthalmopathy tested prospective prediction of ophthalmopathy. The 100 or so discovery patients were divided at random into training and test sets in a 7:3 ratio. In addition, the study compared T-cell repertoires in thyroid tissue and in blood from roughly 6 Graves' hyperthyroidism patients. After blood sampling, hyperthyroidism patients were treated with methimazole at a starting dose of 30 mg daily, and ophthalmopathy patients were treated with high-dose intravenous methylprednisolone. The paper reports TCR Vbeta CDR3 sequencing of over 130 peripheral blood samples: approximately 41 ophthalmopathy, some 80 hyperthyroidism and 17 progressor patients. Points the paper makes about the study in general: In cross-validation, a model built on a 13 V-J signature told ophthalmopathy apart from stable hyperthyroidism with 87.88% sensitivity and approximately 81% specificity, and in testing the same model reached 80%/75%. In validation, the model predicted progression to ophthalmopathy with 65% to 71% sensitivity and approximately 72% specificity, a median of 6.5 months before onset. Most expanded thyroid clonotypes (frequency above 0.001) were also detected in blood, a finding suggesting that blood repertoires may reflect thyroid immune responses. No statistical method was used to set the sample size in advance, and investigators knew the group allocation.

Graves' hyperthyroidism was defined as stable when no progression to ophthalmopathy occurred over 18 months of follow-up. Hyperthyroidism patients were aged 18 to 65 years and newly diagnosed, with disease duration of less than 2 months. Patients with uncontrolled infections, other autoimmune diseases, pregnancy or lactation were excluded. Diagnoses were established on the basis of clinical symptoms, serum thyroxine and TRAb, thyroid ultrasound, and orbital computed tomography. Ficoll-Paque density gradient centrifugation was used to isolate PBMCs from 8.5 to 10 ml of fresh peripheral blood. Trizol reagent was used to extract total RNA, and RNA quality was then checked on an Agilent 2100 Bioanalyzer. The CDR3 runs 17 amino acids, cysteine and phenylalanine included. Just CDR3 DNA is preserved here, 51 bases in frame from base 1. Via the germline V gene, CDR1 is SGHDT and CDR2 YYEEEE. V gives up 5 bases and J gives up 6 bases, and the segment between their germline ends measures 23 bases.

TCR beta CDR3 regions were amplified from RNA transcripts. The first round of RT-PCR for the TCR CDR3 was performed with the HTBI primer set and the Qiagen OneStep RT-PCR kit. The libraries were constructed in a second round of multiplex PCR and then size-selected and purified. Paired-end sequencing of the libraries was performed with 100 bp reads on an Illumina HiSeq2000. For the original study's pipeline: Raw data were processed with SOAPnuke, discarding reads with adapters, uncalled bases, mean Phred below 15, or no exact constant-primer or identifier match. COPE v1.2.5 was used to merge high-quality paired reads, and clonotypes were defined as unique nucleotide sequences. MiTCR v1.1 was used to align the clonotypes against IMGT TRBV, TRBD and TRBJ reference segments. The analysis was restricted to V-J combinations with a frequency above 0.0001, which together covered just over 99% of the repertoires. A TCS score was defined as the ratio of F50 (clonal expansion) to E x V (chaos), with BLOSUM62-based TCRdist applied between CDR3 peptides within each V-J. Welch's t-statistics and random forest reduced approximately 520 V-J features to roughly 13, which were used in a naive Bayes classifier (R e1071). TCRdb applied fastp at Q25 and MiXCR to the public reads, then kept only in-frame beta chains. For every CDR3 protein sequence, its rows merge into one entry that carries the most common genes and DNA. TCRdb's processing, not the authors', yielded these V and J calls. The sample has some 550,000 distinct CDR3 sequences on record, less than 25% of them singletons. The top ten clonotypes cover around 27% of the sample.

The sample taken for sequencing was blood. The source is a man between 18 and 35 years old with Graves' hyperthyroidism. This sequence uses TRBV5-6 and TRBJ2-2; TRBD2 is a possible D gene, resting on 6 matching bases. Here the CDR3 is given as CASRALVGSEKPGELFF. The DNA reads TGTGCCAGCAGAGCCTTAGTCGGGAGTGAAAAACCCGGGGAGCTGTTTTTT.